This TCR beta chain was documented in a study of T cell responses to AZD1222 COVID-19 vaccine. General study findings and limits: Spike-specific TCR breadth and depth both grew after two AZD1222 doses. Sampled repertoires all dated from after the peak T cell response. Baseline seropositivity occurred in only six AZD1222 recipients. There were mostly white British donors and more females than males, and clonal diversity was possibly underestimated.

The CDR3 length is 16 residues. Unmatched junction bases numbered 6, after V lost 1 base and J lost 2 bases. Germline V gene data show CDR1 as GTSNPN and CDR2 as SVGIG (reference sequence). Profiled with immunoSEQ multiplex PCR; TCRdb holds only in-frame clones, not every one. The sample lists some 150,000 clones; 80% to 90% were seen once. On this clone itself: Its antigen is currently unknown.

The origin of this receptor is an adult in good health. The sequencing used peripheral blood, collected on day 0 of AZD1222 vaccination. This chain uses TRBV30 with TRBJ2-3; 10 positions match TRBD2. The CDR3 region is CAWSGPSGGHTDTQYF. CDR3 in DNA: TGTGCCTGGAGTGGTCCTAGCGGGGGCCACACAGATACGCAGTATTTT. The complete variable domain, with remaining parts taken from reference TRBV30 and TRBJ2-3, reads SQTIHQWPATLVQPVGSPLSLECTVEGTSNPNLYWYRQAAGRGLQLLFYSVGIGQISSEVPQNLSASRPQDRQFILSSKKLLLSDSGFYLCAWSGPSGGHTDTQYFGPGTRLTVL.